This T cell receptor beta chain appears in the sequencing data of a study of blood T cells in healthy people across ages (dated by TCRdb to 2013 to 2016). Some background on the complete study: Template switching captured roughly one uniquely barcoded TCR beta cDNA molecule per two T cells in model experiments. To track age-related changes in TCR beta repertoire diversity, the study relied on deep sequencing normalized with unique cDNA molecular identifiers. Four age groups were formed from the donors: young (average approximately 17 years), middle-aged (just under 40), aged (under 70) and long-lived (less than 85). Two additional independent replicas of 1 million unique cDNA reads from the same blood draw were analyzed for two donors (one aged 18 to 30 and one aged 80 or older).

General findings and caveats noted by the study authors: Donor CMV infection status was unknown, potentially confounding age-related changes in expanded clonotypes. Estimates of total diversity based on one million sequenced T cells were regarded as lower bounds and as underestimates. As age increased, observed TCR beta diversity per million T cells dropped in a roughly linear way, and a significant reduction was already evident by age 40. Bulk unsorted PBMC profiling prevented conclusive comparison of naive and antigen-experienced compartments. There was a strong correlation between observed TCR beta diversity and the percentage of naive T cells measured by flow cytometry. The long-lived group showed more naive CD4+ T cells, fewer expanded clones and increased TCR diversity than the aged group, suggesting age selection.

The trim is 3 bases for V and 6 bases for J, with a gap of 21 bases between the germline ends. Looking up the germline V gene (reference sequence) yields CDR1 LNHDA and CDR2 SQIVND. The CDR3 starts with the cysteine, ends with the phenylalanine, and has 17 residues. Only CDR3 DNA is held: 51 bases, read in frame from base 1. Systemically healthy Caucasian individuals from Russia, approximately 39 in total and aged about 6 to 90 years, were included as donors. Each donor gave about 9.8 milliliters of peripheral blood, drawn into EDTA-treated Vacutainer tubes. Ficoll-Paque density-gradient centrifugation was used to isolate PBMCs, with at least 6.5 million per sample. Trizol reagent was used to extract total RNA from PBMCs, with at least 6 micrograms per sample. For every donor, flow cytometry on a PBMC aliquot measured the percentage of naive CD45RAhigh/CD27high T cells. This clonotype turned up a few times. The antigen it binds to is not known. Base-call qualities are not available, and no considerably larger clone is one nucleotide away.

The library relied on 5' RACE. Sequencing took place on an Illumina HiSeq 2500. A second PCR of roughly 6 to 11 cycles was performed with a sample-barcoded 5' primer and a J-beta primer mix. A template-switch 5' adaptor carrying 12 random nucleotides introduced a unique molecular identifier onto each TCR beta cDNA molecule. At least 2.5 million CDR3-containing paired-end reads were obtained from each sample. First-strand cDNA synthesis was performed from all RNA using the Mint cDNA synthesis kit, with priming by a TRBC-specific oligonucleotide. All cDNA was treated with uracil-DNA glycosylase and then went through a first 18-cycle PCR with the universal primers M1SS and BC2_uni_R. As for how the authors treated the data: Each sample was normalized by randomly selecting 1 million high-quality reads, each carrying a distinct molecular identifier. Reads with shared molecular identifiers were discarded instead of being binned into consensus sequences. MiTCR, set to a Q25 quality threshold and the strictest error-elimination algorithm, was used for CDR3 identification, clonotype clustering and error correction. A nonparametric unseen species model using Euler transformation provided a lower-bound estimate of total TCR beta diversity. TCRdb took the public reads, trimmed them with fastp at Q25, ran MiXCR for clone calling and kept in-frame beta chains. Rows are combined by CDR3 protein, so each entry shows the most common genes and DNA. The V and J calls reflect TCRdb's pipeline rather than the authors' work. In all, the sample holds more than 900,000 distinct CDR3 sequences, and roughly a quarter of those were seen once. Together, the top ten hold approximately 0.7% of the sample.

These same records also appear under a second study, on T cells of mothers and their children. The second study reports: Nine systemically healthy Caucasian individuals, comprising three mothers and their six children, were included as donors. cDNA synthesis consumed the entire amount of extracted RNA, loaded at around 1.4 ug RNA in each 15 ul reaction. Sample barcodes and 2-4 random nucleotides were added via the M1S primer in the second PCR. Over 9.5 million TCR beta CDR3 reads were obtained for each mother, and 2.5 million to 3 million reads were obtained for each child. Thymic selection shapes the output of TCR recombination in a similar way in related and unrelated pairs, and inherited differences have a minor effect. Normalized repertoire overlap in related mother-child pairs was always slightly higher than in unrelated mother-child pairs, but the difference was never significant. Persistent microchimeric T cell clones were not detected, at a sensitivity of roughly 100 clones per million clonotypes. The study used deep NGS to compare TCR beta repertoires of mothers and children, seeking features distinguishing related mother-child pairs from unrelated individuals. Mothers averaged around 40 +/- 4 years of age and children averaged about 10 +/- 4 years. Libraries were sequenced on Illumina HiSeq 2000 with 100+100 nt paired-end reads after adapter ligation with NEBNext reagents. To avoid cross-contamination, the mother libraries and the child libraries were prepared a month apart and sequenced in separate runs. For each donor, between roughly 450,000 and 2,300,000 distinct TCR beta clonotypes were identified. Naive TCR beta clonotypes were estimated from low-frequency clonotypes matched to each donor's FACS-determined naive share, without sorting.

The rearranged chain carries TRBV19 and TRBJ1-5; the best D guess is TRBD1, with 6 bases matching. The TCR sequence derives from a girl aged 2 to 9 in good health. Sequences were obtained from blood. The sequenced DNA: TGTGCCAGTAGTATGGGCCCCTTCGGGGGGCTCGGTCAGCCCCAGCATTTT. This gives the protein CASSMGPFGGLGQPQHF.